Following are 21 T cell receptor beta chains from one sample sequenced in a study of cytomegalovirus exposure and HLA in healthy donors. 13 Jbeta primers and 60 Vbeta primers were used for the PCR. Generated by immunoSEQ multiplex PCR, the TCRdb table keeps only in-frame clones and is missing some. The sample lists about 120,000 clones; approximately 80% were seen once. Input material: PBMCs. Source of these receptors: a woman aged 25 to 39 in good health and CMV-seronegative.

This chain uses TRBV2 with TRBJ2-7, with TRBD2 matching over 8 bases. In germline, CDR1 is SNHLY, CDR2 FYNNEI. J was trimmed by 7 bases and V by 6 bases; bases with no gene match: 11. The CDR3 loop spans 14 amino acids. The CDR3: CASRGGGLGWEQYF. CDR3 sequence (DNA): TGTGCCAGCAGGGGCGGGGGGCTGGGATGGGAGCAGTACTTC.

The chain uses TRBV11-2 and TRBJ2-2; TRBD2 is a possible D gene (6 bases). The germline V gene has CDR1 SGHAT and CDR2 FQNNGV. This CDR3 region has 16 residues. V shed 0 bases and J shed 4 bases, with 12 bases lying between them. CDR3 nucleotides: TGTGCCAGCAGCTTAGATGGGGAGGATGTCACCGGGGAGCTGTTTTTT. This sequence encodes CASSLDGEDVTGELFF.

The chain employs TRBV13 and TRBJ2-7; TRBD2 agrees at 9 bases. The CDR3 has 15 amino acids. Germline loops: CDR1 PRHDT, CDR2 FYEKMQ (reference sequence). The junction had 10 bases not matched to a gene; V was cut back by 8 bases and J by 2 bases. The CDR3 DNA is TGTGCCAGCCTCGGTAGCGGGAGAGAGGCCTACGAGCAGTACTTC. It encodes CASLGSGREAYEQYF. Full variable domain (rest looked up from reference TRBV13 and TRBJ2-7): AAGVIQSPRHLIKEKRETATLKCYPIPRHDTVYWYQQGPGQDPQFLISFYEKMQSDKGSIPDRFSAQQFSDYHSELNMSSLELGDSALYFCASLGSGREAYEQYFGPGTRLTVT.

V and J are TRBV27 and TRBJ2-1; D possibly corresponds to TRBD1 (5 bases). Germline values: CDR1 MNHEY, CDR2 SMNVEV (reference sequence). This CDR3 spans 14 amino acids. Trimming removed 6 bases from V and 4 bases from J, with 13 bases in between. The CDR3: CASRVGQTYNEQFF. The CDR3 DNA is TGTGCCAGCAGGGTGGGGCAGACATACAATGAGCAGTTCTTC.

The chain uses TRBV4-3 and TRBJ2-5; 11 positions match TRBD2. The J call is in doubt because the DNA end fits TRBJ2-7 better. CDR1 and CDR2 from the germline V gene are LGHNA and YSLEER. This CDR3 contains 16 residues. DNA for the CDR3: TGCGCCAGCAGCCAAGATACGGGACTAGCGGCTTACGAGCAGTACTTC. Protein sequence: CASSQDTGLAAYEQYF.

V usage is TRBV5-1 and J usage is TRBJ1-6; TRBD1 is a possible D gene (5 bases). Per the germline V gene, CDR1 is SGHRS and CDR2 is YFSETQ. Deletions cut 2 bases from V and 3 bases from J, with 12 bases between. This CDR3 is 16 amino acids long. In DNA form, the CDR3 reads TGCGCCAGCAGCTTCGGACATGACAACTATAATTCACCCCTCCACTTT. Translation: CASSFGHDNYNSPLHF.

V usage is TRBV4-1 and J usage is TRBJ2-7; TRBD2 matches at 13 bases. This CDR3 is 19 amino acids long. From germline, CDR1 is MGHRA and CDR2 YSYEKL. V gave up 4 bases and J gave up 1 base; unmatched junction bases: 13. The CDR3 loop is CASSPEEAGLAGYSYEQYF. DNA for the CDR3: TGCGCCAGCAGCCCGGAAGAGGCGGGACTAGCGGGATATTCCTACGAGCAGTACTTC.

The chain carries TRBV6-1 and TRBJ2-7; a possible D gene is TRBD1 (6 bases). CDR1 and CDR2 from the germline V gene are MNHNS and SASEGT. The CDR3 has 15 amino acids. Between the trimmed V and J ends, which lost 4 bases and 3 bases, there was a span of 16 bases. CDR3 sequence (DNA): TGTGCCAGCAGTGTAGAGGGGGTAGGTGTCTACGAGCAGTACTTC. Translated, it gives CASSVEGVGVYEQYF.

The V and J genes are TRBV11-2 and TRBJ1-1; D ambiguous. V lost 0 bases and J lost 4, with 9 bases in between. This CDR3 is 14 amino acids long. Germline assignment: CDR1 SGHAT and CDR2 FQNNGV. The CDR3, as DNA: TGTGCCAGCAGCTTAGATCGGTTCGCCACTGAAGCTTTCTTT. Encoded protein: CASSLDRFATEAFF.

The chain combines TRBV18 with TRBJ1-4; no definite D call. CDR1 is KGHSH and CDR2 is LQKENI in the germline V gene. With 5 bases removed from V and 8 bases from J, the gap between germline ends came to 12 bases. The CDR3 totals 13 residues. CDR3 DNA: TGTGCCAGCTCAACCCTCGCCGGGGAAAAACTGTTTTTT. Encoded protein: CASSTLAGEKLFF.

The V gene is TRBV6-5, the J gene TRBJ1-5; no firm D call. The CDR3 has 15 residues. The V gene lost 0 bases and the J gene lost 4 bases, with 10 bases spanning the gap. CDR1 and CDR2 (germline): MNHEY, SVGAGI. CDR3 in DNA: TGTGCCAGCAGTTACTCGGACTGGAGTAATCAGCCCCAGCATTTT. This encodes CASSYSDWSNQPQHF.

The table lists this clone with a few counts. The rearrangement joins TRBV2 to TRBJ1-1, with 8 bases aligning to TRBD1. V gave up 6 bases and J gave up 7 bases; unmatched junction bases: 10. The CDR3 totals 14 residues. Germline CDR1 is SNHLY and CDR2 is FYNNEI. CDR3 sequence reads: CASRWDRNEVEAFF. CDR3 DNA sequence: TGTGCCAGCAGGTGGGACAGGAATGAAGTTGAAGCTTTCTTT.

This sequence joins TRBV2 and TRBJ1-4, with D possibly TRBD1 on 5 matching bases. The ends were cut back, 5 bases at V and 8 bases at J, with 15 bases in the middle. The CDR3 sequence is 14 residues long. Per germline, CDR1 SNHLY and CDR2 FYNNEI. CDR3 bases: TGTGCCAGCAGTTGGGGGACTGTTTTGGAAAAACTGTTTTTT. Translated, it gives CASSWGTVLEKLFF.

The genes are TRBV28 and TRBJ2-1; D unresolved. This CDR3 is 11 amino acids long. Deletions cut 3 bases from V and 7 bases from J, with 4 bases between. Germline CDR1 and CDR2: MDHEN and SYDVKM. CDR3: CASSFLNEQFF. The DNA of the CDR3 is TGTGCCAGCAGTTTTCTTAATGAGCAGTTCTTC.

The rearrangement joins TRBV2 to TRBJ2-3; no clear D gene. This CDR3 comprises 11 residues. With 8 bases removed from V and 5 bases from J, the gap between germline ends came to 8 bases. CDR1 is SNHLY, CDR2 FYNNEI, per germline. CDR3 in DNA: TGTGCCAGCGCCACGGGAGATACGCAGTATTTT. It translates to CASATGDTQYF.

The chain carries TRBV10-3 and TRBJ2-7; no definite D call. CDR3 length: 16 amino acids. Per germline, CDR1 ENHRY and CDR2 SYGVKD. With 3 bases removed from V and 5 bases from J, the gap between germline ends came to 20 bases. This CDR3 is CAISDPPRGRFNEQYF. The DNA for the CDR3 is TGTGCCATCAGTGACCCTCCGCGCGGTAGGTTCAACGAGCAGTACTTC.

The chain employs TRBV11-2 and TRBJ2-7; maybe TRBD1 (5 bases). This CDR3 region has 16 residues. Germline CDR1 reads SGHAT; CDR2 reads FQNNGV. Trimming stripped 0 bases from V and 1 base from J, with 13 bases between. The CDR3 sequence is CASSLDGAGFSYEQYF. The CDR3 DNA sequence: TGTGCCAGCAGCTTAGATGGGGCAGGGTTTTCCTACGAGCAGTACTTC.

The chain is built from TRBV10-3 and TRBJ2-7, with 7 bases fitting TRBD2. The CDR3 loop spans 14 amino acids. J gave up 7 bases and V 3 bases, and 9 bases lay outside the gene matches. Germline lookup yields CDR1 ENHRY and CDR2 SYGVKD. CDR3 coding DNA: TGTGCCATCAGTGACGATTCGGGGGGATGGGAGCAGTACTTC. This gives the protein CAISDDSGGWEQYF.

V usage is TRBV13 and J usage is TRBJ2-7; 8 nucleotides line up with TRBD2. In germline, CDR1 is PRHDT, CDR2 FYEKMQ (reference sequence). The V gene end was trimmed by 0 bases and the J gene end by 3 bases; junction bases not matched to a gene: 4. The CDR3 is 15 amino acids. The CDR3 DNA follows: TGTGCCAGCAGCTTAGGCGTAACTAGCGGCTACGAGCAGTACTTC. Its protein product is CASSLGVTSGYEQYF.

Remarks on this clone: Mismatch with germline at one junction end may stem from a read error. The chain carries TRBV5-4 and TRBJ1-2; D unclear. The germline V gene encodes CDR1 SGHNT and CDR2 YYREEE (reference sequence). This CDR3 has 11 residues. In DNA form, the CDR3 reads TGTGCCAGCAGCTTCAACTCTGGCTACACCTTC. Translation: CASSFNSGYTF.

The genes are TRBV7-2 and TRBJ2-7; D not certain. The V gene's germline CDR1 is SGHTA and CDR2 FQGNSA. The V and J ends lost 1 base and 0 bases respectively, with 7 bases between them. The CDR3 sequence is 14 residues long. CDR3 amino acids: CASSLDRSSYEQYF. The CDR3 DNA is TGTGCCAGCAGCTTAGACCGGAGCTCCTACGAGCAGTACTTC. The full variable domain, with the rest looked up from reference TRBV7-2 and TRBJ2-7, is GAGVSQSPSNKVTEKGKDVELRCDPISGHTALYWYRQSLGQGLEFLIYFQGNSAPDKSGLPSDRFSAERTGGSVSTLTIQRTQQEDSAVYLCASSLDRSSYEQYFGPGTRLTVT.